Listed below are T cell receptor beta chains from one sample, sequenced in a study of cytomegalovirus exposure and HLA in healthy donors. Profiled with immunoSEQ multiplex PCR; TCRdb holds only in-frame clones, not every one. The sample table includes fewer than 150,000 clones. The specimen was PBMCs. The receptors come from a man aged 35 to 55 in good health and CMV-seronegative. Both conserved end residues are part of each CDR3.

17	TRBJ2-7	TRBV18	CASSPRESGTGFYEQYF
17	TRBJ1-3	TRBV29-1	CSVVLRDRELSGNTIYF
14	TRBJ1-4	TRBV9	CASSLTSTNEKLFF
14	TRBJ1-2	TRBV6-5	CASSRDRGNYGYTF
15	TRBJ2-7	TRBV25-1	CASSPGKLVTYEQYF
13	TRBJ2-3	TRBV10-2	CASNLAGADTQYF
15	TRBJ2-4	TRBV6-8	CAAASLPLAKNIQYF
15	TRBJ1-5	TRBV19	CASTPSGSGNQPQHF
17	TRBJ2-1	TRBV5-1	CASSLPPTGGANNEQFF
15	TRBJ2-7	TRBV5-6	CASSLGLPQNYEQYF
14	TRBJ1-6	TRBV6-1	CASTRTGMYSPLHF
14	TRBJ1-6	TRBV5-6	CASSWGDHNSPLHF
15	TRBJ1-1	TRBV19	CASSMEHRGNTEAFF
12	TRBJ1-5	TRBV5-8	CASSFYNQPQHF
13	TRBJ1-4	TRBV7-8	CASSLQGAQKLFF
16	TRBJ1-4	TRBV6-6	CASRPGQITLNEKLFF
15	TRBJ1-6	TRBV18	CASSPLAVSNSPLHF
14	TRBJ2-3	TRBV12-5	CASGFLQGTDTQYF
15	TRBJ1-1	TRBV19	CASRDSHPQNTEAFF
16	TRBJ2-1	TRBV18	CASSPPTAGGYNEQFF
14	TRBJ1-1	TRBV19	CASSITGANTEAFF
16	TRBJ2-5	TRBV5-4	CASSAGGTSGEETQYF
16	TRBJ1-3	TRBV5-6	CASSLRGPRSGNTIYF
13	TRBJ2-7	TRBV5-1	CASSSGIGYEQYF
13	TRBJ2-3	TRBV2	CASSWDFTDTQYF
18	TRBJ1-5	TRBV4-3	CASSQVSGQGRANQPQHF
15	TRBJ1-5	TRBV2	CASSSRAGGYQPQHF
11	TRBJ2-7	TRBV6-5	CASSRGGEQYF
13	TRBJ2-3	TRBV14	CASSPTGSRTQYF
16	TRBJ2-5	TRBV7-6	CASSLTSGGAGETQYF
13	TRBJ1-3	TRBV28	CASNLAGGNTIYF
12	TRBJ2-3	TRBV9	CASSVHTDTQYF
14	TRBJ2-7	TRBV5-1	CASSLDRGGYEQYF
14	TRBJ2-2	TRBV5-5	CASSFLQGSGELFF
14	TRBJ2-7	TRBV5-4	CASRNGQSSYEQYF
16	TRBJ2-7	TRBV12-2	CASRGRAGGPSYEQYF
16	TRBJ2-7	TRBV23-1	CASSQDRDRGSYEQCF
14	TRBJ2-2	TRBV11-3	CASSLGRRAGELFF
17	TRBJ1-5	TRBV19	CASSIWAGQISNQPQHF
15	TRBJ2-2	TRBV15	CATRLRIGGVGELFF
13	TRBJ1-1	TRBV13	CASSAVMNTEAFF
15	TRBJ2-3	TRBV10-1	CASSDPGLPPDTQYF
17	TRBJ2-3	TRBV4-3	CASSQDWAGGPPDTQYF
13	TRBJ2-7	TRBV5-6	CASSLGSTPEQYF
16	TRBJ2-1	TRBV2	CASSEEGGLNPREQFF
15	NA	TRBV6-1	CASTGTGGVSYEQYF
15	TRBJ2-3	TRBV19	CASSIPAGATDTQYF
18	TRBJ1-6	TRBV21-1	CASSRQGNTGSYNSPLHF